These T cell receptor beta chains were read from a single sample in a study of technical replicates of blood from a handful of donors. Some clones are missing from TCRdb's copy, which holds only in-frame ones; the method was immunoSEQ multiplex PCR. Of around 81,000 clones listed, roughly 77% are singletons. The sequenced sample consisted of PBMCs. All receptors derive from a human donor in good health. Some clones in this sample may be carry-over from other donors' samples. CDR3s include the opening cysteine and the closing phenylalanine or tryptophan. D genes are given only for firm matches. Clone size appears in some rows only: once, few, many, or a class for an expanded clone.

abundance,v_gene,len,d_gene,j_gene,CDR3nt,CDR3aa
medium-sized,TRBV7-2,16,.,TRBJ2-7,TGTGCCAGCAGCTCCCTCCTCCCACAGAATCAATACGAGCAGTACTTC,CASSSLLPQNQYEQYF
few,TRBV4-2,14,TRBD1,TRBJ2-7,TGTGCCAGCAGACCGGACAGGGGCTCCTACGAGCAGTACTTC,CASRPDRGSYEQYF
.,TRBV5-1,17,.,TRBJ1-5,TGCGCCAGCAGTTCTTTGGGGGGACGGGGTTGCTGGCAGCCCCAGCATTTT,CASSSLGGRGCWQPQHF
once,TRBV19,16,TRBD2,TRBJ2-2,TGTGCCAGTAGCCTAGCGGGAGGACGGTGGAACGGGGAGCTGTTTTTT,CASSLAGGRWNGELFF
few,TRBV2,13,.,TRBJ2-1,TGTGCCAGCAGCAGACTAGATCTCAATGAGCAGTTCTTC,CASSRLDLNEQFF
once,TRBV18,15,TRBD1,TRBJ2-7,TGTGCCAGCTCACTGCTCACAGGGGAGAGCTCCGAGCAGTACTTC,CASSLLTGESSEQYF
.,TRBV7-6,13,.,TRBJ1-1,TGTGCCAGCAGCGGGAGACCTAGCACTGAAGCTTTCTTT,CASSGRPSTEAFF
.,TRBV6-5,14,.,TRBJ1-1,TGTGCCAGCAGTGCTGGCGGGTTGAACACTGAAGCTTTCTTT,CASSAGGLNTEAFF
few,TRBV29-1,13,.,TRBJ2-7,TGCAGCGTTGAAGATCCAGTAACCTACGAGCAGTACTTC,CSVEDPVTYEQYF
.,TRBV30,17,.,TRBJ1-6,TGTGCCTGGGCCGACTTGGGGGGAGCCTCCTATAATTCACCCCTCCACTTT,CAWADLGGASYNSPLHF
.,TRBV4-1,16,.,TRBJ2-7,TGCGCCAGCAGCCTGACAGAAAGGGTTTTCAACCACGAGCAGTACTTC,CASSLTERVFNHEQYF
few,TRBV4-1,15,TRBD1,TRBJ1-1,TGCGCCAGCAGCCAGGGACAGGGATTCAAAACTGAAGCTTTCTTT,CASSQGQGFKTEAFF
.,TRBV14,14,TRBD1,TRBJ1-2,TGTGCCAGCAGCTACAGGGGATCCGTCTATGGCTACACCTTC,CASSYRGSVYGYTF
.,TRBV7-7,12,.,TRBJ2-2,TGTGCCAGCAGCTCGGGGACCGGGGAGCTGTTTTTT,CASSSGTGELFF
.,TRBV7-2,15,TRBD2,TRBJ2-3,TGTGCCAGCAGCACACCAGCGGGAGTGTCAGATACGCAGTATTTT,CASSTPAGVSDTQYF
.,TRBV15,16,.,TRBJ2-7,TGTGCCACCAGCAGAGATAAGGGCGACAGTAGTTTCGAGCAGTACTTC,CATSRDKGDSSFEQYF
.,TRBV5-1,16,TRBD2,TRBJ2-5,TGCGCCAGCAGCCCAAGCGGGGGGGCCGTCGGCGAGACCCAGTACTTC,CASSPSGGAVGETQYF
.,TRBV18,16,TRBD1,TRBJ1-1,TGTGCCAGCTCACCTGACAGGGGGCCCGTGAACACTGAAGCTTTCTTT,CASSPDRGPVNTEAFF
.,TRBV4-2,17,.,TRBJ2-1,TGTGCCAGCAGCCAAGCCGCTCAGGTTAGCTCCTACAATGAGCAGTTCTTC,CASSQAAQVSSYNEQFF
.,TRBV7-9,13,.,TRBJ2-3,TGTGCCAGCAGGCTCGCGACAGGAGGTACGCAGTATTTT,CASRLATGGTQYF
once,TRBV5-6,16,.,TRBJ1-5,TGTGCCAGCAGCGGGGGGGGGCCTGTGGACAATCAGCCCCAGCATTTT,CASSGGGPVDNQPQHF
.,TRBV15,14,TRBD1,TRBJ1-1,TGTGCCACCACTACAGGGGGTATGAACACTGAAGCTTTCTTT,CATTTGGMNTEAFF
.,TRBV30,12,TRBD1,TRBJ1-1,TGTGCCTGGAGCCCGGGACAGGGGGAAGCTTTCTTT,CAWSPGQGEAFF
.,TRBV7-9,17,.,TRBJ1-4,TGTGCCAGCAGCTTAAATGGCCGGGTTGCAACTAATGAAAAACTGTTTTTT,CASSLNGRVATNEKLFF
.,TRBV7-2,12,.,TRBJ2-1,TGTGCCAGCAGCAGTAGCGGTAATCTGCAGTTCTTC,CASSSSGNLQFF
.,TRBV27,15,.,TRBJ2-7,TGTGCCAGCAGTTTGAAGAGCGGAAGCTCCTACGAGCAGTACTTC,CASSLKSGSSYEQYF
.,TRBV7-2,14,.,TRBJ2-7,TGTGCCAGCAGCTTAGGACAGGCCTCCTACGAGCAGTACTTC,CASSLGQASYEQYF